What follows are 29 T cell receptor beta chains derived from one specimen sequenced in a study of shared clonotypes between healthy human individuals. Profiling relied on immunoSEQ multiplex PCR, and the TCRdb table lists in-frame clones only, not all of them. The sample lists about 870,000 clones; 80% to 95% were seen once. In the naive CD8 group, cells lacked CD45RO and were positively selected for CCR7, so terminally differentiated effector memory CD45RA+ cells were left out. What was sequenced was naive CD8+ T cells sorted from blood. Every receptor here comes from a man aged 25-45 years in good health.

The rearrangement links TRBV5-4 to TRBJ2-1; D remains unclear. Deletions cut 0 bases from V and 0 bases from J, with 4 bases between. The CDR3 loop spans 14 amino acids. Germline V lookup: CDR1 SGHNT, CDR2 YYREEE (reference sequence). The CDR3 DNA reads as TGTGCCAGCAGCTTGGGGGGCTCCTACAATGAGCAGTTCTTC. This codes for CASSLGGSYNEQFF.

This clone was observed a few times. V gene TRBV7-6 combines with J gene TRBJ2-7; no clear D gene. The CDR3 has 12 residues. V was pared by 4 bases and J by 7 bases, with 11 bases between. The germline CDR1 and CDR2 sequences are SGHVS and FNYEAQ. The CDR3 nucleotides are TGTGCCAGCAGCTCCCCCTCTCGGGAGCAGTACTTC. Amino acid sequence: CASSSPSREQYF.

The chain has TRBV2 and TRBJ2-3; D is unresolved. The CDR3 runs to 13 residues. Per germline, CDR1 SNHLY and CDR2 FYNNEI. Trimming took off 6 bases at V and 6 bases at J, with 13 bases between the two ends. The CDR3 nucleotides read TGTGCCAGCAGAGGCCCTGTGGATGATACGCAGTATTTT. Its translation: CASRGPVDDTQYF.

The chain links TRBV28 to TRBJ1-2; 9 bases fit TRBD1. There are 17 residues in the CDR3. The germline V gene encodes CDR1 MDHEN and CDR2 SYDVKM. V lost 6 bases and J lost 4; bases outside the gene matches: 15. CDR3 residues: CASSITGQGHPVYGYTF. The DNA for the CDR3 is TGTGCCAGCAGCATAACGGGACAGGGCCACCCAGTCTATGGCTACACCTTC.

This chain uses TRBV14 with TRBJ2-7, with D perhaps assigned TRBD1 or TRBD2 (6 bases each). This CDR3 has 14 residues. V was pared by 5 bases and J by 2 bases, with 13 bases between. CDR1 is SGHDN and CDR2 is FVKESK in the germline V gene. CDR3 coding DNA: TGTGCCAGCAGCGAGACGGGGGCAACCTACGAGCAGTACTTC. As protein: CASSETGATYEQYF.

V and J are TRBV27 and TRBJ2-2; 16 bases fit TRBD2. From germline, CDR1 is MNHEY and CDR2 SMNVEV (reference sequence). This CDR3 has 18 residues. V gave up 4 bases and J gave up 4 bases; unmatched junction bases: 6. The CDR3 DNA follows: TGTGCCAGCAGTTCGGGACTAGCGGGAGGGCCGGTCACCGGGGAGCTGTTTTTT. Its protein is CASSSGLAGGPVTGELFF.

V is TRBV11-2 and J is TRBJ2-7; D tentatively reads TRBD1 or TRBD2 (5 bases each). V lost 7 bases, J lost 0 bases, and 16 bases lay in between. Per the germline V gene, CDR1 is SGHAT and CDR2 is FQNNGV. The CDR3 spans 15 residues. The CDR3 DNA is TGTGCCAGCATCCAGGGACGGCAGAGCTCCTACGAGCAGTACTTC. Translated: CASIQGRQSSYEQYF.

In regard to this clone: A much larger clone differs by one base, so this may be a read error. The chain couples TRBV6-6 to TRBJ2-1; D call uncertain. Germline lookup yields CDR1 MNHNY and CDR2 SVGAGI (reference sequence). V shed 8 bases and J shed 5 bases, with 4 bases lying between them. The CDR3 has 10 residues. In DNA form, the CDR3 reads TGTGCCAGCGGAAACAATGAGCAGTTCTTC. Its translation is CASGNNEQFF.

The DNA for the CDR3 is TGCGCCAGCAGCCAAGACTTCAGCGGGAGAGTCACAGATACGCAGTATTTT. Encoded protein: CASSQDFSGRVTDTQYF. The chain combines TRBV4-1 with TRBJ2-3; 8 bases fit TRBD2. The germline V gene encodes CDR1 MGHRA and CDR2 YSYEKL. This CDR3 spans 17 amino acids. The V gene end was trimmed by 0 bases and the J gene end by 2 bases; junction bases not matched to a gene: 7.

This chain links TRBV15 with TRBJ2-2; D tentatively reads TRBD1 or TRBD2 (5 bases each). The V gene lost 9 bases and the J gene lost 3 bases, with 14 bases spanning the gap. The CDR3 consists of 14 residues. Germline-derived CDR1 and CDR2 are LNHNV and YYDKDF (reference sequence). CDR3 loop: CATSGLADTGELFF. CDR3 nucleotides: TGTGCCACATCGGGGCTAGCAGACACCGGGGAGCTGTTTTTT.

The chain combines TRBV14 with TRBJ2-2; D is unclear. Trimming shortened V by 4 bases and J by 6 bases, and 9 bases separated the two germline ends. The CDR3 consists of 13 residues. The germline V gene encodes CDR1 SGHDN and CDR2 FVKESK. The CDR3 region is CASSRPIAGELFF. The CDR3, as DNA: TGTGCCAGCAGCCGGCCCATCGCCGGGGAGCTGTTTTTT.

The chain combines TRBV10-3 with TRBJ1-2; 7 bases align to TRBD1. CDR1 and CDR2 (germline): ENHRY, SYGVKD. This CDR3 is built from 16 residues. Germline trimming cut 2 bases from V and 7 bases from J; bases unmatched to any gene: 13. The CDR3 here is CAISEKGAVDSLGYTF. In DNA form, the CDR3 reads TGTGCCATCAGTGAGAAGGGGGCGGTTGACTCGCTTGGCTACACCTTC.

The table lists this clone with a count of one. This same CDR3 is encoded by further DNA sequences in the sample. The CDR3 nucleotides are TGTGCCAGCAGCCCCTGGTCGGCAGATACGCAGTATTTT. Its translation is CASSPWSADTQYF. The chain joins TRBV11-2 to TRBJ2-3; no clear D gene. The germline V gene encodes CDR1 SGHAT and CDR2 FQNNGV. The V end was cut by 5 bases, the J end by 4 bases, with 10 bases between. The CDR3 is 13 residues long.

The chain couples TRBV28 to TRBJ2-7; 7 bases are a match to TRBD2. The germline V gene has CDR1 MDHEN and CDR2 SYDVKM. Losses at the gene ends were 3 bases for V and 3 bases for J; bases not matched to a gene: 2. This CDR3 has 13 amino acids. The CDR3 protein is CASSLTGGYEQYF. In nucleotides, the CDR3 is TGTGCCAGCAGTTTGACGGGAGGCTACGAGCAGTACTTC.

This chain connects TRBV21-1 to TRBJ2-7; the tabulated D call, TRBD2, remains unverified against the DNA. TRBV21-1 is a recognized pseudogene. This CDR3 has 17 amino acids. The CDR3, as DNA: TGTGCCAGCAGCAAAATAGGACTAGCGGGAGCCTCCTACGAGCAGTACTTC. Its protein is CASSKIGLAGASYEQYF.

V gene TRBV4-1 combines with J gene TRBJ2-1, with 12 positions matching TRBD2. The CDR3 loop spans 15 amino acids. V shed 4 bases and J 7 bases; nucleotides not matched to a gene: 5. Germline values: CDR1 MGHRA, CDR2 YSYEKL. The CDR3 DNA is TGCGCCAGCAGCCCGGGACTAGCGGGTCCGAATGAGCAGTTCTTC. As protein: CASSPGLAGPNEQFF.

The gene calls are TRBV7-9 and TRBJ2-7; TRBD1 or TRBD2 may be the D gene (5 bases each). The germline V gene has CDR1 SEHNR and CDR2 FQNEAQ (reference sequence). This CDR3 has 15 amino acids. Trimming took 5 bases from V and 5 from J, leaving 19 bases between them. CDR3 bases: TGTGCCAGCAGCCTCGGGACCTCCGGGCCCAACGAGCAGTACTTC. This codes for CASSLGTSGPNEQYF.

CDR3 DNA: TGCGCCAGCAGCCCCAGCGCGGGAGAAGCTGGCTATAATGAGCAGTTCTTC. It codes for CASSPSAGEAGYNEQFF. The V call is TRBV4-1, the J call TRBJ2-1; 7 nucleotides line up with TRBD2. J gave up 7 bases and V 4 bases, and 16 bases lay outside the gene matches. The germline V gene encodes CDR1 MGHRA and CDR2 YSYEKL. The length of the CDR3 is 17 residues.

The J gene is TRBJ2-5, the V gene TRBV5-4; D is unclear. Trimming shortened V by 1 base and J by 4 bases, and 11 bases separated the two germline ends. This CDR3 contains 14 residues. Germline CDR1 is SGHNT and CDR2 is YYREEE (reference sequence). The CDR3 is CASSLPEEAETQYF. As DNA, the CDR3 is TGTGCCAGCAGCTTGCCGGAAGAGGCAGAGACCCAGTACTTC.

The rearrangement joins TRBV7-9 to TRBJ2-7, with D uncertain. Trimming shortened V by 0 bases and J by 3 bases, and 9 bases separated the two germline ends. The CDR3 sequence is 14 residues long. In germline, CDR1 is SEHNR, CDR2 FQNEAQ (reference sequence). CDR3 sequence reads: CASSLAGRSYEQYF. The CDR3 DNA is TGTGCCAGCAGCTTAGCTGGCAGGAGCTACGAGCAGTACTTC.

The chain recombines TRBV27 with TRBJ1-5; TRBD1 might be the D (5 bases). The V end lost 8 bases, the J end lost 2 bases, and 16 bases lay between the germline ends. The CDR3 loop spans 15 amino acids. CDR1 is MNHEY and CDR2 is SMNVEV in the germline V gene (reference sequence). CDR3 region: CASGTGVVGNQPQHF. As DNA, the CDR3 is TGTGCCAGCGGTACGGGGGTAGTAGGCAATCAGCCCCAGCATTTT.

This chain joins TRBV19 and TRBJ2-7; the D gene is possibly TRBD2 (5 bases). The CDR3 contains 13 residues. Germline V gives CDR1 LNHDA, CDR2 SQIVND (reference sequence). V lost 10 bases and J lost 1, with 14 bases in between. The CDR3 sequence: CATTPRDSYEQYF. The CDR3, as DNA: TGTGCCACTACGCCGAGGGATTCCTACGAGCAGTACTTC.

Comment on this clone: At the DNA level, this CDR3 is encoded by other sequences in the same sample as well. V is TRBV6-1 and J is TRBJ2-7; no clear D. Trimming pared 8 bases from V and 6 bases from J, leaving 11 bases between. The CDR3 length is 11 residues. Germline CDR1 is MNHNS and CDR2 is SASEGT. DNA of the CDR3: TGTGCCAGCTTTAGAGGCGCCGAGCAGTACTTC. Its translation: CASFRGAEQYF.

V gene TRBV28 combines with J gene TRBJ1-5; TRBD1 agrees at 9 bases. The CDR3 spans 14 residues. Trimming cost V 6 bases and J 6 bases; bases outside gene matches: 6. Germline V lookup: CDR1 MDHEN, CDR2 SYDVKM. CDR3 residues: CASSQQGAGQPQHF. The CDR3 DNA reads TGTGCCAGCAGCCAACAGGGGGCTGGTCAGCCCCAGCATTTT.

Written as DNA, the CDR3 is TGCAGTGCTAGACAGGGGTATGGCTACACCTTC. Translation: CSARQGYGYTF. The gene calls are TRBV20-1 and TRBJ1-2; D perhaps matches TRBD1 (6 bases). Germline CDR1 and CDR2: DFQATT and SNEGSKA (reference sequence). V dropped 2 bases and J dropped 5 bases, with 6 bases sitting between them. The CDR3 is made up of 11 amino acids.

The chain links TRBV5-6 to TRBJ2-1, with 10 bases lining up with TRBD2. V trimming: 2 bases; J trimming: 4 bases; junction bases outside the gene matches: 6. The germline gives CDR1 SGHDT, CDR2 YYEEEE. The CDR3 covers 16 residues. CDR3 residues: CASSLDGLAEYNEQFF. The CDR3 nucleotides are TGTGCCAGCAGCTTAGACGGACTAGCGGAATACAATGAGCAGTTCTTC.

This rearrangement joins TRBV27 to TRBJ2-5, with 7 positions matching TRBD2. The CDR3 totals 13 residues. Germline V gives CDR1 MNHEY, CDR2 SMNVEV (reference sequence). The junction had 6 bases not matched to a gene; V was cut back by 5 bases and J by 6 bases. The CDR3 protein is CASSLGRDQTQYF. The CDR3 DNA follows: TGTGCCAGCAGTCTAGGGAGGGATCAGACCCAGTACTTC.

The chain is built from TRBV7-7 and TRBJ2-5, with a tentative D call TRBD2 (6 bases). V was shortened by 1 base and J by 0 bases, with 12 bases between the two germline ends. This CDR3 comprises 16 residues. From germline, CDR1 is SSHAT and CDR2 FNYEAQ (reference sequence). CDR3 loop: CASSLGLAEYQETQYF. The CDR3, as DNA: TGTGCCAGCAGCTTAGGGTTAGCGGAGTACCAAGAGACCCAGTACTTC.

The chain joins TRBV7-9 to TRBJ2-7, with 8 nucleotides matching TRBD1. The CDR3 spans 15 residues. V shed 1 base, J shed 3 bases, and the junction held 5 bases outside the gene matches. Germline V lookup: CDR1 SEHNR, CDR2 FQNEAQ (reference sequence). The CDR3 DNA reads TGTGCCAGCAGCTTAGGGGACAGGAGCCACTACGAGCAGTACTTC. It encodes CASSLGDRSHYEQYF.